The 15 T cell receptor beta chains below come from one sample, sequenced in a study of T cells in localized non-small cell lung cancer. Libraries were prepared by immunoSEQ multiplex PCR; TCRdb keeps only in-frame clonotypes and omits some of them. Of roughly 2,500 clones listed, 20% to 30% are singletons. This specimen consisted of lung tumor tissue, obtained before any cancer treatment. The receptors shown here come from a woman aged 40 to 75 with stage I lung adenocarcinoma.

This clone was picked up a small number of times. The chain joins TRBV11-3 to TRBJ2-7; 7 bases match TRBD1. The CDR3 is made up of 14 amino acids. V gave up 7 bases and J gave up 3 bases; unmatched junction bases: 9. The germline CDR1 and CDR2 sequences are SGHNT and YENEEA. CDR3 in amino acids: CASNEQGENYEQYF. CDR3 DNA sequence: TGTGCCAGCAACGAGCAGGGGGAAAACTACGAGCAGTACTTC.

This clone qualifies as medium-sized. The genes are TRBV11-3 and TRBJ2-7; 7 nucleotides align to TRBD2. The V segment lost 3 bases and the J segment 6 bases; nucleotides outside the gene matches: 8. Germline V CDR1 and CDR2: SGHNT, YENEEA. This CDR3 is 14 amino acids long. Here the CDR3 reads CASSLMGGPSEQYF. The CDR3, as DNA: TGTGCCAGCAGCTTGATGGGAGGGCCGTCCGAGCAGTACTTC.

This chain connects TRBV6-8 to TRBJ2-7, with TRBD1 matching over 7 bases. Germline values: CDR1 MNHGY, CDR2 SAAAGT. Trimming at V came to 0 bases and at J to 4 bases, leaving 6 bases not matched to a gene. CDR3 size: 15 residues. CDR3 coding DNA: TGTGCCAGCAGTTACTCACAGGGGCTAATTTACGAGCAGTACTTC. This sequence encodes CASSYSQGLIYEQYF.

This clone counts as large (0.1 to 1%). The V call is TRBV15, the J call TRBJ2-5; either TRBD1 or TRBD2 may supply D (5 bases each). This CDR3 is 16 amino acids long. Trimming left V 3 bases short and J 5 bases short, with 19 bases between. CDR1 is LNHNV, CDR2 YYDKDF, per germline (reference sequence). The CDR3 region is CATSRTVGPREETQYF. The CDR3 DNA follows: TGTGCCACCAGCAGGACGGTGGGCCCCAGGGAGGAGACCCAGTACTTC. Using reference TRBV15 and TRBJ2-5 for the parts outside the CDR3, the full variable domain is DAMVIQNPRYQVTQFGKPVTLSCSQTLNHNVMYWYQQKSSQAPKLLFHYYDKDFNNEADTPDNFQSRRPNTSFCFLDIRSPGLGDTAMYLCATSRTVGPREETQYFGPGTRLLVL.

This clone was seen more than once but under ten times. The germline gene is not matched at one end of the junction; a read error may be the cause. V usage is TRBV7-6 and J usage is TRBJ2-5; D possibly corresponds to TRBD2 (6 bases). CDR3 length: 14 residues. Germline V gene lookup returns CDR1 SGHVS and CDR2 FNYEAQ. The CDR3 reads CASSLAVGTETQYF. The CDR3, as DNA: TGTGCTAGCAGCTTAGCGGTCGGGACGGAGACCCAGTACTTC.

This chain joins TRBV30 and TRBJ2-5; maybe TRBD2 (6 bases). Germline V gene data show CDR1 as GTSNPN and CDR2 as SVGIG (reference sequence). The CDR3 is made up of 15 amino acids. V shed 2 bases and J shed 0 bases, with 13 bases lying between them. The CDR3 DNA reads as TGTGCCTGGAGTCCGGGGGTTTGGGACCAAGAGACCCAGTACTTC. Residues: CAWSPGVWDQETQYF.

The gene calls are TRBV6-8 and TRBJ2-6, with a weak D call TRBD1 (5 bases). Per germline, CDR1 MNHGY and CDR2 SAAAGT. This CDR3 comprises 17 residues. Trimming removed 6 bases at V and 1 base at J, with 16 bases between. The CDR3 DNA is TGTGCCAGCAGAAGTGGACATTCCCCATCTGGGGCCAACGTCCTGACTTTC. Its translation is CASRSGHSPSGANVLTF.

V and J are TRBV6-8 and TRBJ1-4, with D uncertain. CDR1 MNHGY and CDR2 SAAAGT come from the germline V gene. The CDR3 has 12 residues. V lost 4 bases and J lost 10, with 10 bases in between. The CDR3 reads CASSFLVGKLFF. CDR3 nucleotides: TGTGCCAGCAGTTTTTTAGTTGGAAAACTGTTTTTT.

The V gene is TRBV6-8, the J gene TRBJ1-4; tentative D call: TRBD1 (5 bases). With 6 bases removed from V and 8 bases from J, the gap between germline ends came to 13 bases. This CDR3 contains 13 residues. Per germline, CDR1 MNHGY and CDR2 SAAAGT. CDR3 bases: TGTGCCAGCAGCTCATTAAGGGGCGAAAAACTGTTTTTT. It translates to CASSSLRGEKLFF.

This clone turned up a few times. The V call is TRBV28, the J call TRBJ1-1, with D unclear. The CDR3 runs 12 residues. Germline values: CDR1 MDHEN, CDR2 SYDVKM. Trimming pared 7 bases from V and 1 base from J, leaving 7 bases between. The CDR3 nucleotides are TGTGCCAGCAACTTGCCGAACACTGAAGCTTTCTTT. Protein sequence: CASNLPNTEAFF.

This clone came up a few times. This chain links TRBV9 with TRBJ1-2; TRBD1 agrees at 12 bases. J gave up 7 bases and V 5 bases, and 9 bases lay outside the gene matches. Germline V gene lookup returns CDR1 SGDLS and CDR2 YYNGEE. The CDR3 spans 15 residues. The CDR3 DNA sequence: TGTGCCAGCAGGGGTACGGGACAGGGGGCATCTGGCTACACCTTC. Protein sequence: CASRGTGQGASGYTF.

This clone came up a few times. At one end, the junction sequence differs from germline, possibly due to a read error. The chain is built from TRBV6-8 and TRBJ2-5; D is undetermined. Germline CDR1 is MNHGY and CDR2 is SAAAGT. The CDR3 runs to 12 residues. CDR3 bases: TGTGCCATCAGTGCAAAGGGAGAGACCCAGTACTTC. As protein: CAISAKGETQYF.

This clone was seen a handful of times. V and J are TRBV11-3 and TRBJ2-1, with D perhaps matching TRBD2 (6 bases). The CDR3 loop spans 15 amino acids. V was clipped by 0 bases and J by 6 bases, with 12 bases between them. The V gene's germline CDR1 is SGHNT and CDR2 YENEEA. In DNA form, the CDR3 reads TGTGCCAGCAGCTTAGACATAGTCGGGAGCAATGAGCAGTTCTTC. Translation: CASSLDIVGSNEQFF.

The chain carries TRBV6-8 and TRBJ2-7; maybe TRBD2 (5 bases). The CDR3 has 15 amino acids. Trimming cost V 10 bases and J 5 bases, with 24 bases left between them. From germline, CDR1 is MNHGY and CDR2 SAAAGT. The CDR3 protein is CATRRGTFTSHEQYF. As DNA, the CDR3 is TGTGCCACCAGACGGGGAACGTTTACTTCTCACGAGCAGTACTTC.

The V call is TRBV9, the J call TRBJ1-1; TRBD1 agrees at 8 bases. This CDR3 is 16 amino acids long. Germline V lookup: CDR1 SGDLS, CDR2 YYNGEE. V was pared by 2 bases and J by 1 base, with 7 bases of the junction left unmatched. This CDR3 is CASSVHSGQENTEAFF. The CDR3 DNA reads TGTGCCAGCAGCGTCCATTCGGGACAGGAGAACACTGAAGCTTTCTTT.